Sequencing of this T cell receptor beta chain was carried out in a study of beta chain features in type 1 diabetes (dated 2018 in TCRdb). For context, the study as a whole: Patients and healthy donors did not differ in mean age, gender distribution, total cell number or subset yield. Naive and central memory subsets were obtained from all 30 or so donors, but regulatory and stem cell-like memory subsets were isolated from only 8 patients and roughly eight healthy donors. A total of under 140,000,000 sorted cells were examined across all samples, and the number of cells per subset was strongly correlated with RNA yield. In the study, TCRB repertoires of sorted circulating CD4+ T cell subsets from recently diagnosed type 1 diabetes patients were compared with those of matched healthy donors. What the work shows at the level of the full study, not this receptor alone: Because the HLA sub-analyses included only small numbers of individuals, any influence of HLA type on TCRB rearrangement was left unresolved. Patients with type 1 diabetes made fewer insertions and deleted more nucleotides at VDJ recombination sites, implying thymic rearrangement abnormalities. Sequencing cDNA rather than genomic DNA could over-represent highly expressing activated cells, although activation and CD3 levels did not differ between groups. In all four CD4+ subsets, TCRB CDR3 length was moderately but significantly shorter in type 1 diabetes patients. Naive, central memory and regulatory TCRB repertoires appeared more similar among patients than among healthy donors. Shorter templates might be favored by PCR, yet because patient and control samples were amplified and corrected together, any such skew would affect both groups equally.

The High Capacity cDNA Reverse Transcription Kit was used to reverse transcribe all of the isolated RNA, meaning that expressed TCRB transcripts were what got sequenced. Deep immunoSEQ sequencing was performed on naive, central memory and regulatory T cell samples, with an average of roughly 4 million total reads per sample. Sorted cells were lysed in RLT buffer and RNA was extracted with DNase-treated RNeasy Micro or Mini kits, depending on cell number. To prevent cross-contamination, every cell subset was processed on its own, while patient and healthy donor samples were processed together. Using the immunoSEQ multiplex PCR, TCRB sequences were amplified from cDNA into 87-bp fragments spanning the CDR3 region. The amplicons were sequenced using the Illumina HiSeq platform. On the study's bioinformatics: Synthetic template baselines were used to correct PCR bias computationally, reads within Hamming distance 2 were collapsed together, and singletons that could not be merged were discarded. Reads were aligned against IMGT so that V, D and J genes, CDR3 length and insertions or deletions at six rearrangement sites could be assigned. Within each subset, clonotype counts were normalized to sorted cell number, and only after that were true diversity and Gini coefficients computed with the tcR R package. The overlap coefficient, calculated on TCRB nucleotide sequences, was used to measure repertoire sharing. Out-of-frame TCRB sequences from naive cells were analyzed as a proxy for the pre-selection repertoire. The clones in this table, taken by TCRdb from immuneACCESS, are in-frame only. Not every clone is retained; where verified, under half of the shortfall comes from an unresolved V gene, and the cause of the rest is unknown. V and J calls and clone size are those listed in that table; D and trimming were worked out from the DNA. The sample data list 640,000 or so clones, and around 15% of these were observed just once. Together, the top ten hold 0.03% to 0.04% of the sample.

To note about this clone: Its recognized antigen is unknown. Within one base of it there is no much larger clone, and no base qualities were kept.

V and J are truncated by 6 bases and 0 bases respectively, leaving an intervening sequence of 11 bases. The germline V gene provides CDR1 SNHLY and CDR2 FYNNEI. Measured from the cysteine to the phenylalanine, the CDR3 is 14 residues long. The entry retains the CDR3 DNA only, 42 bases that are in frame from base 1. From each donor, a single peripheral blood sample of approximately 120 mL on average was drawn into heparinised tubes. Using a panel that included CD45RO, CCR7, CD25, CD127, CD95 and CD27, naive, central memory, regulatory and stem cell-like memory CD4+ T cells were sorted on a BD FACSAria II. Purity was above 95% for every sorted population. PBMCs were isolated right away by Lymphoprep density gradient centrifugation and were stained directly, without culture. So that batch effects would be minimized, each experiment stained and sorted samples in pairs, pairing one healthy donor with one patient.

The TCR comes from a man younger than 35 with type 1 diabetes. The rearrangement joined TRBV2 to TRBJ1-2; there is no confident call for the D gene. Input material: naive CD4+ T cells from blood. The sample's cell subset or site, from its label and the paper: true naive CD4+ T cells. In nucleotides, the sequence is TGTGCCAGCAGAGGAGCCTCATCTAACTATGGCTACACCTTC. This codes for CASRGASSNYGYTF.